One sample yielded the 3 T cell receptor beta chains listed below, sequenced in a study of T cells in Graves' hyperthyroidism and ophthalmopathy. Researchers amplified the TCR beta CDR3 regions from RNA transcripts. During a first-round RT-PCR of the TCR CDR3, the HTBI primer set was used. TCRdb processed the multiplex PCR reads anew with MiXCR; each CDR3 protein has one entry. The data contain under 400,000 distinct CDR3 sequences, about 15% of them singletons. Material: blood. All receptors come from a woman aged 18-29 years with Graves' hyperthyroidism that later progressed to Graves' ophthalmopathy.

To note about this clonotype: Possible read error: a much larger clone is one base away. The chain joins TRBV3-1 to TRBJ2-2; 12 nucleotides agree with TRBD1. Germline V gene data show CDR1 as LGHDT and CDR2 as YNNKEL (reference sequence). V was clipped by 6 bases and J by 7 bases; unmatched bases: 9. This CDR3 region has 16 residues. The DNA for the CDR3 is TGTGCCAGCAGGGCCGGGACAGGGGGCGGCGGCGGGGAGCTGTTTTTT. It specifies CASRAGTGGGGGELFF.

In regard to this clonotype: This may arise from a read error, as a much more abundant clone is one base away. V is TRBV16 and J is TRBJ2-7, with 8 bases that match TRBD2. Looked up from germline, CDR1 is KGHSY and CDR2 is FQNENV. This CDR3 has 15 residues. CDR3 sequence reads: CASNGERGSSYKQYF. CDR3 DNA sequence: TGTGCCAGCAACGGGGAGCGGGGGAGCTCCTACAAGCAGTACTTC.

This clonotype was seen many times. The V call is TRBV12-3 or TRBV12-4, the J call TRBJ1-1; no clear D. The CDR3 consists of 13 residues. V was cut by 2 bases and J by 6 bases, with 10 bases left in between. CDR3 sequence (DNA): TGTGCCAGCAGTTTAAACCGGGAGGCTGAAGCTTTCTTT. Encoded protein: CASSLNREAEAFF.